The rows below give T cell receptor beta chains drawn from one sample of a study of cytomegalovirus exposure and HLA in healthy donors. This table comes from immunoSEQ multiplex PCR, and its TCRdb copy is limited to in-frame clones, with some not included. The table lists tens of thousands of clones, roughly 67% of them singletons. Input material: PBMCs. The receptors shown here come from a boy aged 10-17 years in good health and CMV-seropositive. Both conserved end residues are part of each CDR3. The D gene is left open where the match is weak. For some rows the clone size is stated as once, few or many, or as a class when expanded; others skip it.

17	TRBV18	TRBJ2-3	.	TRBD1	TGTGCCAGCTCACCTTGGATTGGACAGGGTAACACAGATACGCAGTATTTT	CASSPWIGQGNTDTQYF
11	TRBV6-5	TRBJ2-7	.	.	TGTGCCAGCAGTTCCTTCTACGAGCAGTACTTC	CASSSFYEQYF
15	TRBV6-1	TRBJ1-1	few	.	TGTGCCAGCAGCCGTTTGGCGGGAGGAGTTACTGAAGCTTTCTTT	CASSRLAGGVTEAFF
18	TRBV7-3	TRBJ2-1	.	TRBD2	TGTGCCAGCAGCAACCTCCCCGGACTAGCGGGAATTCACAATGAGCAGTTCTTC	CASSNLPGLAGIHNEQFF
16	TRBV29-1	TRBJ2-1	.	TRBD2	TGCAGCGTAACTCGACTAGCGGGGGGCTCCTACAATGAGCAGTTCTTC	CSVTRLAGGSYNEQFF
16	TRBV6-1	TRBJ2-3	.	.	TGTGCCAGCAGTGAGGGGGCCCTTTCGGCCGGTTTCAGGAAGTATTTT	CASSEGALSAGFRKYF
17	TRBV5-8	TRBJ2-7	.	TRBD1	TGTGCCAGCAGCATATGGACAGGGGATTCTATGATCTACGAGCAGTACTTC	CASSIWTGDSMIYEQYF
13	TRBV10-3	TRBJ1-1	.	.	TGTGCCATCAGTGAGTCCGGGAACACTGAAGCTTTCTTT	CAISESGNTEAFF
14	TRBV21-1	TRBJ2-7	few	.	TGTGCCAGCAGCAACTCCACAGGGCCTGGCGAGCAGTACTTC	CASSNSTGPGEQYF
13	TRBV6-5	TRBJ1-2	.	.	TGTGCCAGCAGCACTGCCCCTAACTATGGCTACACCTTC	CASSTAPNYGYTF
13	TRBV2	TRBJ2-3	.	.	TGTGCCAGTGACTCATCTAGCACAGATACGCAGTATTTT	CASDSSSTDTQYF
14	TRBV28	TRBJ1-2	.	.	TGTGCCAGCAGCTCACGGGGGGTTGCGAATGGCTACACCTTC	CASSSRGVANGYTF
13	TRBV6-5	TRBJ2-7	few	.	TGTGCCAGCAGTCGGACAGAGTACTACGAGCAGTACTTC	CASSRTEYYEQYF
15	TRBV19	TRBJ1-6	.	TRBD1	TGTGCCAGTAGTCCGGCGGGACAGAATAATTCACCCCTCCACTTT	CASSPAGQNNSPLHF
16	TRBV10-1	TRBJ2-1	.	TRBD2	TGCGCCAGCAGTCCGCATAGCGGGGGGGCCTACAATGAGCAGTTCTTC	CASSPHSGGAYNEQFF
12	TRBV25-1	TRBJ1-3	.	.	TGTGCCAGCAGTGAGGGGCCCAACACCATATATTTT	CASSEGPNTIYF
15	TRBV19	TRBJ2-7	.	TRBD2	TGTGCCAGCGCACGGAACCTAGCGGCCTCGGGGGAGCAGTACTTC	CASARNLAASGEQYF
16	TRBV6-1	TRBJ1-1	.	.	TGTGCCAGCAGTGAAGCGCTATCGGAGGCCCACGGTGGGGCTTTCTTT	CASSEALSEAHGGAFF
15	TRBV7-3	TRBJ2-7	.	.	TGTGCCAGCAGCTTAAACGGAGGGGCCTCCTACGAGCAGTACTTC	CASSLNGGASYEQYF
17	TRBV27	TRBJ1-3	.	TRBD1	TGTGCCAGCAGTCGACAGGGTATTGGTTACGCTGGAAACACCATATATTTT	CASSRQGIGYAGNTIYF
13	TRBV13	TRBJ2-7	.	.	TGTGCCAGCAGCTTCCGGGACTTAGACGAGCAGTACTTC	CASSFRDLDEQYF
14	TRBV9	TRBJ2-3	few	.	TGTGCCAGCAGCGTACGCACTAGCACAGATACGCAGTATTTT	CASSVRTSTDTQYF
12	TRBV2	TRBJ2-5	.	.	TGTGCCAGCAGAATGTGGAGGGCGACCCAGTACTTC	CASRMWRATQYF
16	TRBV7-9	TRBJ2-3	.	TRBD1	TGTGCCAGCAGCCCCTTAGGGGGCGGTGGCACAGATACGCAGTATTTT	CASSPLGGGGTDTQYF
14	TRBV30	TRBJ1-4	.	.	TGTGCCTGGAGTGTACGTAGAGGGAATGAAAAACTGTTTTTT	CAWSVRRGNEKLFF
13	TRBV11-2	TRBJ2-7	once	.	TGTGCCAGCGGTACAGGGCCCCTCTACGAGCAGTACTTC	CASGTGPLYEQYF
15	TRBV5-4	TRBJ2-6	.	.	TGTGCCAGCAGCACGGAGGTATCTGGGGCCAACGTCCTGACTTTC	CASSTEVSGANVLTF
12	TRBV29-1	TRBJ1-1	.	.	TGCAGCGCCGCCCAGGGTCACACTGAAGCTTTCTTT	CSAAQGHTEAFF
13	TRBV19	TRBJ1-1	.	TRBD1	TGTGCCAGTATTACTCCAGGGGGAACTGAAGCTTTCTTT	CASITPGGTEAFF
15	TRBV7-8	TRBJ1-5	.	.	TGTGCCAGCAGCTTACACTTGGAGCGCGGGCAGCCCCAGCATTTT	CASSLHLERGQPQHF
12	TRBV10-2	TRBJ2-7	.	.	TGCGCCAGCAGTGAGACAGGCTACGAGCAGTACTTC	CASSETGYEQYF
15	TRBV7-2	TRBJ2-2	.	.	TGTGCCAGCAGCGTACGGACTTCGAACACCGGGGAGCTGTTTTTT	CASSVRTSNTGELFF
16	TRBV9	TRBJ1-1	.	TRBD1	TGTGCCAGCAGCGTGACCGGGACAGGGGTGAACACTGAAGCTTTCTTT	CASSVTGTGVNTEAFF
14	TRBV19	TRBJ2-7	.	TRBD2	TGTGCCAGTGGTAGAGCGGGACGGCCCTACGAGCAGTACTTC	CASGRAGRPYEQYF
14	TRBV29-1	TRBJ2-7	.	TRBD1	TGCAGCGCCGGGGGCGGGACAGGGGTAGGGGAGCAGTACTTC	CSAGGGTGVGEQYF
17	TRBV18	TRBJ2-7	.	TRBD1	TGTGCCAGCTCACCACCTTTCGGGACAGGCCCTTCCTACGAGCAGTACTTC	CASSPPFGTGPSYEQYF
14	TRBV7-2	TRBJ1-4	.	.	TGTGCCAGCAGCTCGATTGGCCAGGGGTGGAAACTGTTTTTT	CASSSIGQGWKLFF
13	TRBV30	TRBJ2-7	.	.	TGTGCCTGGAGTGGGCCAGACTCCTACGAGCAGTACTTC	CAWSGPDSYEQYF
17	TRBV4-1	TRBJ1-1	.	.	TGCGCCAGCAGCCAGATTGACCGGACAGTCATGAACACTGAAGCTTTCTTT	CASSQIDRTVMNTEAFF